This TCR beta chain was retrieved from a study of follicular helper T cells after annual influenza vaccination. This clone was detected once. The V segment lost 4 bases and the J segment 8 bases; nucleotides outside the gene matches: 2. Germline V gene lookup returns CDR1 SEHNR and CDR2 FQNEAQ (reference sequence). The CDR3 runs to 12 residues. TCRdb keeps only in-frame clones here, not all; method: immunoSEQ multiplex PCR. The repertoire holds 9,500 to 13,000 clones, with over 75% as singletons. Time point indicated: 2015-2016 season, pre-vaccination. Before and after seasonal inactivated influenza vaccination, adults gave blood for sorting CD4 subsets for sequencing. Each time point used about 40 to 110 mL of blood.

This chain connects TRBV7-9 to TRBJ1-1, with 9 bases matching TRBD1. This clonotype was sampled from an adult who received the influenza vaccine. The source material was CXCR5+ CD38- circulating T follicular helper cells from blood, sampled on the day of influenza vaccination. This sample's subset: circulating Tfh, non-naive CD4+CXCR5+PD-1+ (ICOS+CD38+ or ICOS-CD38-). CDR3 loop: CASSSGQGEAFF. CDR3 DNA sequence: TGTGCCAGCAGCTCCGGACAGGGGGAAGCTTTCTTT. The whole variable domain, filled in from reference TRBV7-9 and TRBJ1-1, reads DTGVSQNPRHKITKRGQNVTFRCDPISEHNRLYWYRQTLGQGPEFLTYFQNEAQLEKSRLLSDRFSAERPKGSFSTLEIQRTEQGDSAMYLCASSSGQGEAFFGQGTRLTVV.